The clone carrying this T cell receptor (beta chain) was recorded only once. V lost 3 bases, J lost 0 bases, and 11 bases lay in between. Per germline, CDR1 DFQATT and CDR2 SNEGSKA (reference sequence). The CDR3 is made up of 15 amino acids. TCRdb reprocessed the RT-PCR reads with MiXCR, giving one entry per CDR3 protein. Among around 700,000 distinct CDR3 sequences, 14% were seen once, and the ten largest hold around 3.3%. This sequence joins TRBV20-1 and TRBJ2-2; D unresolved. The sequencing input was memory CD4+ T cells from blood. This TCR was sampled from a female donor in good health, serving as a healthy control. The CDR3 is CSARSQKSNTGELFF. For the CDR3, the DNA is TGCAGTGCTAGGTCTCAGAAGTCGAACACCGGGGAGCTGTTTTTT.